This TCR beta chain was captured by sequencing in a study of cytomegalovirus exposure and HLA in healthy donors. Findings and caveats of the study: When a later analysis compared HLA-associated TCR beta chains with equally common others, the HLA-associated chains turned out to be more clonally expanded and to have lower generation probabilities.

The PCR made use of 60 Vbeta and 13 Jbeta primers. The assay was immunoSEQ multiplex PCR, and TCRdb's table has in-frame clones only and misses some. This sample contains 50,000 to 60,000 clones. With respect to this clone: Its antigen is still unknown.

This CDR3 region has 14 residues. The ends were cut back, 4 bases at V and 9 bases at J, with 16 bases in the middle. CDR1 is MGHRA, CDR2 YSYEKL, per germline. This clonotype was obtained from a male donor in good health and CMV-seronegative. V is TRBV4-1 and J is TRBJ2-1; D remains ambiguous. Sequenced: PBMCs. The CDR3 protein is CASSPLQIASEQFF. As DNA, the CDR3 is TGCGCCAGCAGCCCACTCCAGATAGCTAGTGAGCAGTTCTTC.